Below, 30 T cell receptor beta chains from the same sample are listed, as sequenced in a study of radiotherapy plus CTLA-4 blockade in lung cancer. The data were produced by immunoSEQ multiplex PCR, yet TCRdb's version contains in-frame clones alone and is incomplete. The top ten clones hold 4% of a sample with about 66,000 clones, over 75% of them seen once. The specimen was peripheral blood, collected from a patient treated with radiotherapy plus ipilimumab. The origin of the receptors is a human donor with non-small cell lung cancer who had a partial response to radiotherapy plus ipilimumab.

The table lists this clone with a count of one. The chain carries TRBV7-2 and TRBJ1-2; tentatively, D is TRBD1 (5 bases). V dropped 5 bases and J dropped 4 bases, with 14 bases sitting between them. Per germline, CDR1 SGHTA and CDR2 FQGNSA. This CDR3 has 14 residues. Here the CDR3 reads CASSIGDRLYGYTF. The CDR3 DNA is TGTGCCAGCAGCATAGGAGACAGACTCTATGGCTACACCTTC.

J is TRBJ2-1 and V is TRBV25-1; D ambiguous. The ends were cut back, 1 base at V and 7 bases at J, with 11 bases in the middle. The CDR3 length is 14 residues. Germline CDR1 is MGHDK and CDR2 is SYGVNS. CDR3 DNA sequence: TGTGCCAGCAGTGAATCCCAGGCTCGAAATGAGCAGTTCTTC. Translation: CASSESQARNEQFF.

The genes are TRBV4-1 and TRBJ2-7; D is unclear. V shed 1 base and J shed 3 bases, with 7 bases lying between them. Germline V gene data show CDR1 as MGHRA and CDR2 as YSYEKL. This CDR3 has 13 amino acids. The CDR3 DNA reads as TGCGCCAGCAGCCAAGTGAGGTTCTACGAGCAGTACTTC. It is translated as CASSQVRFYEQYF.

This clone was detected once. This chain connects TRBV10-2 to TRBJ2-7; maybe TRBD2 (6 bases). This CDR3 is 15 amino acids long. Trimming took 2 bases from V and 3 from J, leaving 14 bases between them. Per the germline V gene, CDR1 is WSHSY and CDR2 is SAAADI. CDR3 DNA sequence: TGCGCCAGCAGTGAGAACGGGAGTCCGTACTACGAGCAGTACTTC. Translation gives CASSENGSPYYEQYF.

CDR3 sequence reads: CASSLTPILAVGGGANVLTF. DNA for the CDR3: TGTGCCAGCAGCTTAACCCCGATACTAGCGGTAGGAGGTGGGGCCAACGTCCTGACTTTC. This sequence joins TRBV7-6 and TRBJ2-6, with 8 bases fitting TRBD2. Germline-derived CDR1 and CDR2 are SGHVS and FNYEAQ. Trimming at V came to 2 bases and at J to 3 bases, leaving 15 bases not matched to a gene. The length of the CDR3 is 20 residues.

This chain uses TRBV5-1 with TRBJ2-3; tentative D call: TRBD2 (6 bases). The CDR3 is 14 residues long. Per germline, CDR1 SGHRS and CDR2 YFSETQ. V was pared by 3 bases and J by 6 bases, with 14 bases between. CDR3 sequence: CASSSGTQRDTQYF. CDR3 coding DNA: TGCGCCAGCAGCTCCGGGACTCAGAGGGATACGCAGTATTTT.

The chain has TRBV4-1 and TRBJ1-2, with TRBD1 identical over 7 bases. J was trimmed by 7 bases and V by 6 bases; bases with no gene match: 8. This CDR3 is built from 13 residues. Germline assignment: CDR1 MGHRA and CDR2 YSYEKL. DNA of the CDR3: TGCGCCAGCAGTAGAACAGGGGTTGGTGGCTACACCTTC. Protein product: CASSRTGVGGYTF.

The V call is TRBV7-9, the J call TRBJ1-2; TRBD1 aligns across 7 bases. The CDR3 length is 13 residues. CDR1 is SEHNR, CDR2 FQNEAQ, per germline (reference sequence). The V gene end was trimmed by 5 bases and the J gene end by 7 bases; junction bases not matched to a gene: 7. The DNA of the CDR3 is TGTGCCAGCAGCAGGGACAGCCAAGGTGGCTACACCTTC. It encodes CASSRDSQGGYTF. Looking up the rest from reference TRBV7-9 and TRBJ1-2 gives the full variable domain: DTGVSQNPRHKITKRGQNVTFRCDPISEHNRLYWYRQTLGQGPEFLTYFQNEAQLEKSRLLSDRFSAERPKGSFSTLEIQRTEQGDSAMYLCASSRDSQGGYTFGSGTRLTVV.

The V and J genes are TRBV15 and TRBJ2-1, with 7 bases fitting TRBD1. Trimming removed 5 bases from V and 7 bases from J; junction bases left unmatched: 11. The CDR3 extends over 15 amino acids. From germline, CDR1 is LNHNV and CDR2 YYDKDF (reference sequence). Here the CDR3 reads CATSAEGGGGNEQFF. The CDR3 bases are TGTGCCACCAGCGCGGAAGGGGGCGGTGGGAATGAGCAGTTCTTC.

V is TRBV5-1 and J is TRBJ2-3; perhaps TRBD2 as D (6 bases). This CDR3 has 16 amino acids. Trimming took off 0 bases at V and 4 bases at J, with 15 bases between the two ends. Germline values: CDR1 SGHRS, CDR2 YFSETQ. The CDR3 DNA sequence: TGCGCCAGCAGCTTGGGGGGACTGACAAGGGCAGATACGCAGTATTTT. It yields the protein CASSLGGLTRADTQYF.

The V gene is TRBV9, the J gene TRBJ2-6, with D uncertain. In germline, CDR1 is SGDLS, CDR2 YYNGEE. CDR3 size: 14 residues. V lost 7 bases to trimming and J lost 1 base, with 9 bases between them. CDR3 DNA: TGTGCCAGCCGACGGAGTTCTGGGGCCAACGTCCTGACTTTC. It codes for CASRRSSGANVLTF.

V is TRBV5-1 and J is TRBJ1-1, with D unresolved. The CDR3 length is 13 residues. The V gene lost 4 bases and the J gene lost 1 base, with 8 bases spanning the gap. Looked up from germline, CDR1 is SGHRS and CDR2 is YFSETQ. The CDR3 protein is CASSEQKNTEAFF. In DNA, the CDR3 is TGCGCCAGCAGCGAACAGAAGAACACTGAAGCTTTCTTT.

The chain combines TRBV27 with TRBJ1-4; D ambiguous. V was clipped by 5 bases and J by 7 bases, with 11 bases between them. In germline, CDR1 is MNHEY, CDR2 SMNVEV (reference sequence). This CDR3 is built from 13 residues. The CDR3 here is CASSELRGEKLFF. DNA of the CDR3: TGTGCCAGCAGTGAACTCCGGGGTGAAAAACTGTTTTTT. The whole variable domain, filled in from reference TRBV27 and TRBJ1-4, reads EAQVTQNPRYLITVTGKKLTVTCSQNMNHEYMSWYRQDPGLGLRQIYYSMNVEVTDKGDVPEGYKVSRKEKRNFPLILESPSPNQTSLYFCASSELRGEKLFFGSGTQLSVL.

The table lists this clone with a count of one. The rearrangement uses TRBV6-1 and TRBJ2-2; D ambiguous. V lost 0 bases and J lost 1, with 9 bases in between. CDR1 MNHNS and CDR2 SASEGT come from the germline V gene. This CDR3 comprises 16 residues. The DNA of the CDR3 is TGTGCCAGCAGTGAAGCGCTGGCAGGGAACACCGGGGAGCTGTTTTTT. It translates to CASSEALAGNTGELFF.

The chain is built from TRBV4-1 and TRBJ2-7; D might be TRBD1 (6 bases). V shed 0 bases and J shed 4 bases, with 10 bases lying between them. The CDR3 runs to 14 residues. Germline values: CDR1 MGHRA, CDR2 YSYEKL. CDR3 coding DNA: TGCGCCAGCAGCCAAGACGACAGGTTTTACGAGCAGTACTTC. Translated: CASSQDDRFYEQYF.

The chain links TRBV9 to TRBJ2-3; D possibly corresponds to TRBD2 (6 bases). CDR3 length: 15 residues. CDR1 and CDR2 (germline): SGDLS, YYNGEE. V was pared by 4 bases and J by 0 bases, with 12 bases between. In DNA, the CDR3 is TGTGCCAGCAGCTTTAGCGGTTTAAGCACAGATACGCAGTATTTT. Translation: CASSFSGLSTDTQYF. Full variable domain (rest looked up from reference TRBV9 and TRBJ2-3): DSGVTQTPKHLITATGQRVTLRCSPRSGDLSVYWYQQSLDQGLQFLIQYYNGEERAKGNILERFSAQQFPDLHSELNLSSLELGDSALYFCASSFSGLSTDTQYFGPGTRLTVL.

The chain carries TRBV2 and TRBJ2-1; 9 bases agree with TRBD2. In germline, CDR1 is SNHLY, CDR2 FYNNEI. The CDR3 length is 12 residues. V was clipped by 8 bases and J by 6 bases; unmatched bases: 2. The CDR3 region has the DNA TGTGCCAGCGCTAGCGGGATCAATGAGCAGTTCTTC. This translates into CASASGINEQFF.

The rearrangement uses TRBV7-9 and TRBJ2-1; D possibly corresponds to TRBD2 (6 bases). The CDR3 consists of 18 residues. Germline V gene data show CDR1 as SEHNR and CDR2 as FQNEAQ (reference sequence). V shed 5 bases and J shed 0 bases, with 20 bases lying between them. The CDR3 loop is CASSPPAGGPSSYNEQFF. Here the CDR3 DNA reads TGTGCCAGCAGCCCCCCAGCGGGTGGGCCCTCCTCCTACAATGAGCAGTTCTTC.

The chain has TRBV5-1 and TRBJ2-5, with TRBD2 as a possible D gene (6 bases). This CDR3 comprises 15 residues. Germline V gene lookup returns CDR1 SGHRS and CDR2 YFSETQ. V was shortened by 4 bases and J by 0 bases, with 13 bases between the two germline ends. The CDR3 protein is CASSVGGGYQETQYF. As DNA, the CDR3 is TGCGCCAGCAGCGTGGGAGGCGGGTACCAAGAGACCCAGTACTTC.

The chain uses TRBV7-8 and TRBJ1-2; D possibly corresponds to TRBD1 (6 bases). From germline, CDR1 is SGHVS and CDR2 FQNEAQ. This CDR3 comprises 12 residues. V gave up 1 base and J gave up 10 bases, with 10 bases separating them. CDR3 bases: TGTGCCAGCAGCTTAGAGGGGGTCGACTACACCTTC. This sequence encodes CASSLEGVDYTF.

The chain has TRBV6-1 and TRBJ1-2; 11 nucleotides align to TRBD1. The CDR3 is made up of 16 amino acids. Losses at the gene ends were 4 bases for V and 7 bases for J; bases not matched to a gene: 11. CDR1 is MNHNS and CDR2 is SASEGT in the germline V gene. DNA for the CDR3: TGTGCCAGCAGTGGGCCGGACAGGGGGCGCTCAGGTGGCTACACCTTC. It codes for CASSGPDRGRSGGYTF.

The chain joins TRBV11-1 to TRBJ2-2, with 8 bases fitting TRBD1. The CDR3 is made up of 14 amino acids. Germline V CDR1 and CDR2: SGHAT, FQDESV (reference sequence). V was pared by 2 bases and J by 6 bases, with 2 bases of the junction left unmatched. The CDR3 here is CASSLRTGSGELFF. Here the CDR3 DNA reads TGTGCCAGCAGCTTACGGACAGGGTCCGGGGAGCTGTTTTTT.

The chain links TRBV10-2 to TRBJ2-5; TRBD1 matches 9 bases. J lost 4 bases, V lost 6 bases, and 9 bases had no gene match. Germline CDR1 and CDR2: WSHSY and SAAADI. This CDR3 contains 15 residues. The CDR3 region has the DNA TGCGCCAGCAGCGCACCGGGACAGGGAGGAGAGACCCAGTACTTC. Protein sequence: CASSAPGQGGETQYF.

This clone was picked up a small number of times. The chain carries TRBV29-1 and TRBJ1-1; D may be TRBD1 (5 bases). Trimming pared 3 bases from V and 4 bases from J, leaving 12 bases between. In germline, CDR1 is SQVTM, CDR2 ANQGSEA. The CDR3 contains 13 residues. The CDR3 here is CSVDFSQGTEAFF. The CDR3 DNA follows: TGCAGCGTTGACTTTAGCCAGGGCACTGAAGCTTTCTTT.

The rearrangement joins TRBV7-6 to TRBJ1-1; tentatively, D is TRBD1 (5 bases). Germline loops: CDR1 SGHVS, CDR2 FNYEAQ. The CDR3 covers 14 residues. V lost 5 bases, J lost 7 bases, and 17 bases lay in between. In nucleotides, the CDR3 is TGTGCCAGCAGCCCCCGGGAGGGGCCCCATGAAGCTTTCTTT. This sequence encodes CASSPREGPHEAFF.

J is TRBJ2-1 and V is TRBV7-2; D unresolved. Trimming removed 2 bases from V and 6 bases from J, with 8 bases in between. The CDR3 extends over 13 amino acids. In germline, CDR1 is SGHTA, CDR2 FQGNSA. The CDR3: CASSLFSGNEQFF. The CDR3 nucleotides read TGTGCCAGCAGCTTATTTAGTGGCAATGAGCAGTTCTTC.

The chain joins TRBV9 to TRBJ1-4; TRBD1 matches 9 bases. In germline, CDR1 is SGDLS, CDR2 YYNGEE. This CDR3 contains 13 residues. The J segment lost 8 bases and the V segment lost 9 bases, leaving 8 bases of the junction unmatched. The CDR3 reads CATRWDRAEKLFF. CDR3 DNA sequence: TGTGCCACCCGGTGGGACAGGGCCGAAAAACTGTTTTTT.

The chain has TRBV7-6 and TRBJ2-3; D ambiguous. This CDR3 contains 14 residues. The ends were cut back, 2 bases at V and 0 bases at J, with 6 bases in the middle. Germline CDR1 SGHVS, CDR2 FNYEAQ. The CDR3 is CASSLSRSTDTQYF. The CDR3 DNA sequence: TGTGCCAGCAGCTTAAGCAGGAGCACAGATACGCAGTATTTT.

This rearrangement joins TRBV10-1 to TRBJ2-3, with 7 bases fitting TRBD2. The CDR3 runs to 16 residues. From germline, CDR1 is WNHNN and CDR2 SYGVQD (reference sequence). The V gene end was trimmed by 0 bases and the J gene end by 4 bases; junction bases not matched to a gene: 7. The CDR3 DNA reads as TGCGCCAGCAGTGAGTCGAGTAGGGCGGGAGCAGATACGCAGTATTTT. Its translation is CASSESSRAGADTQYF.

The V gene is TRBV5-1, the J gene TRBJ2-7; a possible D gene is TRBD1 (5 bases). This CDR3 is built from 12 residues. CDR1 and CDR2 from the germline V gene are SGHRS and YFSETQ. Trimming took 5 bases from V and 3 from J, leaving 9 bases between them. The CDR3: CASRQDSYEQYF. CDR3 coding DNA: TGCGCCAGCAGACAAGACAGCTACGAGCAGTACTTC.